Presented here are 4 T cell receptor beta chains from one specimen sequenced in a study of early T cells in non-severe SARS-CoV-2 infection. TCRdb processed the 5' RACE reads anew with MiXCR; each CDR3 protein has one entry. The repertoire consists of tens of thousands of distinct CDR3 sequences, with over 8% occurring once and the leading ten covering 4.2%. The sequenced sample was whole blood. Receptors originate from an adult who was a healthcare worker with PCR-confirmed SARS-CoV-2 infection or an uninfected control (not recorded which).

In its sample, this clonotype ranks as medium-sized. The chain uses TRBV27 and TRBJ2-3; TRBD2 matches at 9 bases. The CDR3 is 15 residues long. Germline lookup yields CDR1 MNHEY and CDR2 SMNVEV (reference sequence). J gave up 0 bases and V 2 bases, and 0 bases lay outside the gene matches. DNA for the CDR3: TGTGCCAGCAGTTTACTAGCGGGGAGCACAGATACGCAGTATTTT. Its protein is CASSLLAGSTDTQYF.

This clonotype has ten or more counts. The rearrangement joins TRBV29-1 to TRBJ1-1; TRBD1 might be the D (5 bases). Trimming left V 7 bases short and J 1 base short, with 13 bases between. Germline-derived CDR1 and CDR2 are SQVTM and ANQGSEA. This CDR3 spans 13 amino acids. The CDR3 reads CSALGASNTEAFF. CDR3 nucleotides: TGCAGCGCTTTAGGGGCTTCGAACACTGAAGCTTTCTTT.

This clonotype came up many times. J is TRBJ2-3 and V is TRBV5-4, with D possibly being TRBD2 (5 bases). Germline loops: CDR1 SGHNT, CDR2 YYREEE (reference sequence). This CDR3 spans 14 amino acids. V was trimmed by 4 bases and J by 0 bases, leaving 9 bases between them. The CDR3 region is CASSPGLSTDTQYF. CDR3 nucleotides: TGTGCCAGCAGCCCAGGACTTAGCACAGATACGCAGTATTTT. Drawing the rest from reference TRBV5-4 and TRBJ2-3, the complete variable domain is ETGVTQSPTHLIKTRGQQVTLRCSSQSGHNTVSWYQQALGQGPQFIFQYYREEENGRGNFPPRFSGLQFPNYSSELNVNALELDDSALYLCASSPGLSTDTQYFGPGTRLTVL.

This clonotype was seen at least ten times. V gene TRBV6-2 or TRBV6-3 combines with J gene TRBJ1-5, with TRBD1 matching over 7 bases. The CDR3 covers 17 residues. Germline lookup yields CDR1 MNHEY and CDR2 SVGEGT. V lost 6 bases to trimming and J lost 2 bases; unmatched junction nucleotides: 13. CDR3 in DNA: TGTGCCAGCAGCCGGACAGGTCAACCGGGTGGCAATCAGCCCCAGCATTTT. This codes for CASSRTGQPGGNQPQHF.